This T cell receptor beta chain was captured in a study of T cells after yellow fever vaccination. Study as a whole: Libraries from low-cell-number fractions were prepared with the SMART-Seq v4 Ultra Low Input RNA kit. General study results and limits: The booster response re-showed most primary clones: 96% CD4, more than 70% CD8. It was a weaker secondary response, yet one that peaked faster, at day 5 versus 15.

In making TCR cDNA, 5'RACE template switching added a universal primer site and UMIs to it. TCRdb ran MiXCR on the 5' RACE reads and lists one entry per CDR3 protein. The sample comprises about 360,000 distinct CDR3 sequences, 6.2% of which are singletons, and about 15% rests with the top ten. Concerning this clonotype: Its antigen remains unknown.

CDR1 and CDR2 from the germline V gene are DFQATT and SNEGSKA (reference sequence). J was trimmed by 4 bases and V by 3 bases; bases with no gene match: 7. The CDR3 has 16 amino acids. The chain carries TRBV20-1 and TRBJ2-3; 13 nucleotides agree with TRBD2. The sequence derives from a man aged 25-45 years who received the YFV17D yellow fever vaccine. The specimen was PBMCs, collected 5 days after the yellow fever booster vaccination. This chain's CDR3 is CSARGRTSGSPDTQYF. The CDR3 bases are TGCAGTGCTAGGGGCCGGACTAGCGGGAGCCCAGATACGCAGTATTTT.